The table lists the clone carrying this TCR beta chain with many counts. These data are taken from a study of T cells after yellow fever vaccination. V was cut by 5 bases and J by 3 bases, with 11 bases left in between. This CDR3 contains 14 residues. The germline CDR1 and CDR2 sequences are SGHTA and FQGNSA. A single record per CDR3 protein comes from TCRdb applying MiXCR to the 5' RACE reads. The table has 100,000 to 150,000 distinct CDR3 sequences, about 7.4% seen once. Sequenced here: CD4+ T cells sorted from PBMCs, sampled 10 to 11 days after the first yellow fever vaccination. This TCR derives from a man in his late teens or twenties who received the YFV17D yellow fever vaccine. The chain links TRBV7-2 to TRBJ2-1, with D perhaps matching TRBD1 (5 bases). The CDR3 protein is CASSAHQGYNEQFF. The CDR3 nucleotides are TGTGCCAGCAGCGCTCATCAGGGCTACAATGAGCAGTTCTTC.